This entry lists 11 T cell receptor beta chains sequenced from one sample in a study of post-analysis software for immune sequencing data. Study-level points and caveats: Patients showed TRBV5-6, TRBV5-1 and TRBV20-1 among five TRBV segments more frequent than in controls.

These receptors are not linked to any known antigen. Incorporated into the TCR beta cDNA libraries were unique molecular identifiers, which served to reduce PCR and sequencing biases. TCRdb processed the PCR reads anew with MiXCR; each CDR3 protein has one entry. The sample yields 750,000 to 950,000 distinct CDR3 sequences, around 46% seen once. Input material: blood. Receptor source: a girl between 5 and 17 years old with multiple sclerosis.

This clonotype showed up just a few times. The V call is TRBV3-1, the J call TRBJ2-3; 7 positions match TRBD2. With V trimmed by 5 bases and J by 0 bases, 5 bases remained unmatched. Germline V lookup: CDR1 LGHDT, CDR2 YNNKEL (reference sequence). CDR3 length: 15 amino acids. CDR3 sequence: CASSSTSESTDTQYF. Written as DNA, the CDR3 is TGTGCCAGCAGCTCTACTAGCGAAAGCACAGATACGCAGTATTTT.

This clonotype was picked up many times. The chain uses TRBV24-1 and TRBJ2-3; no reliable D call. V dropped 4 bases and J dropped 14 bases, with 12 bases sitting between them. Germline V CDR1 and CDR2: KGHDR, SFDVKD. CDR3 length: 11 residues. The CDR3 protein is CATSDSVLWYF. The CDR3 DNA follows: TGTGCCACCAGTGACTCCGTGCTTTGGTATTTT.

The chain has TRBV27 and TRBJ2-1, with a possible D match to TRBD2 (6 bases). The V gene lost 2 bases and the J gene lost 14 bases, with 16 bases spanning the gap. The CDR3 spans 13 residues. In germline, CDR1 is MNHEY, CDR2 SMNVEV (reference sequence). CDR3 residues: CASSLHPGRIKFF. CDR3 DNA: TGTGCCAGCAGTTTACACCCAGGGAGGATTAAGTTCTTC.

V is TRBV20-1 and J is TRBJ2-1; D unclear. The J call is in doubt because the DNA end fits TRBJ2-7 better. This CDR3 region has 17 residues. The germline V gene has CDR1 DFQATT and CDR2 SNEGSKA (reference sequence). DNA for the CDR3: TGCAGTGCTAGAATGGCGGACCACCAGGAGTTTTACAATGAGCAGTACTTC. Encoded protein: CSARMADHQEFYNEQYF.

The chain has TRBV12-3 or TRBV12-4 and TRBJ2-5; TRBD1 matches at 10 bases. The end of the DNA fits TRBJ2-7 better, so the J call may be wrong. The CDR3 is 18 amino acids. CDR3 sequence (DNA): TGTGCCAGCAGTTTGTCGGACAGGGGGTCCGGACTACCTTACGAGCAGTACTTC. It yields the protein CASSLSDRGSGLPYEQYF.

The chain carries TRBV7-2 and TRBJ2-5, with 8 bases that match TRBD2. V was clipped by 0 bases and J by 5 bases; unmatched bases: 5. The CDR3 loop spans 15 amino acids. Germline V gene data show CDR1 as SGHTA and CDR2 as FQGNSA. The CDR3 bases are TGTGCCAGCAGCTTAGCGAAGCGGGAGAGGGAGACCCAGTACTTC. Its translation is CASSLAKRERETQYF.

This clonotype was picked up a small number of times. The CDR3 is CASSFRLAGALLTDTQYF. DNA for the CDR3: TGTGCCAGCAGTTTTCGGCTAGCGGGAGCTCTCCTCACAGATACGCAGTATTTT. The V gene is TRBV28, the J gene TRBJ2-3; 10 bases are a match to TRBD2. Germline V gene sequence: CDR1 MDHEN, CDR2 SYDVKM. The CDR3 is made up of 18 amino acids. The trim removed 3 bases at V and 2 bases at J, leaving 11 bases unmatched.

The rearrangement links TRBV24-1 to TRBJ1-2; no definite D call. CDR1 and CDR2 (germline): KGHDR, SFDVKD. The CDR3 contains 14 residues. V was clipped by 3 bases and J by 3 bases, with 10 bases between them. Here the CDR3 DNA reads TGTGCCACCAGTGATAAAGGGCTCGACTATGGCTACACCTTC. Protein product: CATSDKGLDYGYTF.

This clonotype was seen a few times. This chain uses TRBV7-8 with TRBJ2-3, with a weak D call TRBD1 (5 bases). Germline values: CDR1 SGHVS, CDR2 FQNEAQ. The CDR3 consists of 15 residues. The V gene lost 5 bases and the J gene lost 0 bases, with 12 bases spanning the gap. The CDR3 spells CASSPFRVSTDTQYF. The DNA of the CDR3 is TGTGCCAGCAGCCCGTTCAGGGTTAGCACAGATACGCAGTATTTT.

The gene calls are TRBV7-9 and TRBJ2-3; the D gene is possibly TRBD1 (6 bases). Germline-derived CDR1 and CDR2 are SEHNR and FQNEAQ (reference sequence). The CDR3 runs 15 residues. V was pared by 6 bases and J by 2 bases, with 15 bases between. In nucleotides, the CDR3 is TGTGCCAGCAGGCCCCGGGACACCCACACAGATACGCAGTATTTT. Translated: CASRPRDTHTDTQYF.

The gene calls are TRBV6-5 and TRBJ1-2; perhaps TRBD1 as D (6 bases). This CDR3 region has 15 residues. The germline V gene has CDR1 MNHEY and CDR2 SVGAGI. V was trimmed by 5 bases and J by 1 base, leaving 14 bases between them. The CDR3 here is CASSAQGAFNYGYTF. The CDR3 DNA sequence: TGTGCCAGCAGTGCACAGGGCGCATTTAACTATGGCTACACCTTC.